This TCR beta chain was captured by sequencing in a study of T cell clones after liver transplantation. Background on the study: Standard immunosuppression, with no induction, continued until 12-24 months after transplant.

The CDR3 has 14 amino acids. The germline CDR1 and CDR2 sequences are SEHNR and FQNEAQ (reference sequence). V lost 2 bases and J lost 1, with 8 bases in between. The table came from immunoSEQ multiplex PCR; TCRdb's copy has only in-frame clones and leaves some out. The sample consists of over 50,000 clones, approximately 84% of them appearing once. The origin of this receptor is a human donor who received a liver transplant. This chain links TRBV7-9 with TRBJ1-1; D is ambiguous. The sequenced sample was CD4+ T cells from blood, obtained before liver transplant. The CDR3 bases are TGTGCCAGCAGCTTAAGTACAAGGAACACTGAAGCTTTCTTT. Translation: CASSLSTRNTEAFF.